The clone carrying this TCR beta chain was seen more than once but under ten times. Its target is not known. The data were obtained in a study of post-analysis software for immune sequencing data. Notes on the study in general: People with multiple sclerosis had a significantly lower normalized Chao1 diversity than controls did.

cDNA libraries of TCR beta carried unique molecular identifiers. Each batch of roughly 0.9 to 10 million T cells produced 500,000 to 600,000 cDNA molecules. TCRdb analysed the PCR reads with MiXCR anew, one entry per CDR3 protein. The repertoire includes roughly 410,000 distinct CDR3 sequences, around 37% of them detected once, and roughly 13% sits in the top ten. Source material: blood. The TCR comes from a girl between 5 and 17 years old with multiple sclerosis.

The CDR3 loop is CASPPTSGTTDTQYF. CDR3 sequence (DNA): TGTGCCAGCCCACCGACTAGCGGTACCACAGATACGCAGTATTTT. The chain employs TRBV9 and TRBJ2-3, with 9 positions matching TRBD2. This CDR3 has 15 amino acids. Germline lookup yields CDR1 SGDLS and CDR2 YYNGEE. Losses at the gene ends were 7 bases for V and 2 bases for J; bases not matched to a gene: 8.